This T cell receptor (beta chain) was observed in a study of blood T cell repertoires in COVID-19. Across the study: Sites across the United States, Italy and Spain contributed samples from acute and convalescent COVID-19. Nucleic acid was either cDNA or gDNA, and it came from T cells, B-cell-depleted T cells, or PBMCs.

After removal of 0 bases from V and 6 bases from J, the junction contained 9 bases not matched to a gene. Per germline, CDR1 GTSNPN and CDR2 SVGIG (reference sequence). The CDR3 sequence is 15 residues long. This clone was counted only a few times. The table came from immunoSEQ multiplex PCR; TCRdb's copy has only in-frame clones and leaves some out. The table shows approximately 100,000 clones, with around 87% occurring only once. What was sequenced was peripheral blood. The clonotype comes from a woman aged 25 to 39 with acute or convalescent COVID-19. The chain is built from TRBV30 and TRBJ1-2; 8 positions agree with TRBD1. Here the CDR3 DNA reads TGTGCCTGGAGTGTAGTGACAGGGGTACGGGATGGCTACACCTTC. Its protein product is CAWSVVTGVRDGYTF. Full variable domain (missing parts from reference TRBV30 and TRBJ1-2): SQTIHQWPATLVQPVGSPLSLECTVEGTSNPNLYWYRQAAGRGLQLLFYSVGIGQISSEVPQNLSASRPQDRQFILSSKKLLLSDSGFYLCAWSVVTGVRDGYTFGSGTRLTVV.